Sequencing of this T cell receptor beta chain was carried out in a study of blood T cell repertoires in COVID-19. Here immunoSEQ multiplex PCR was the method, and the copy in TCRdb shows in-frame clones only, minus some. Of 300,000 to 400,000 clones listed, around nine tenths are singletons. Germline CDR1 MDHEN, CDR2 SYDVKM. This CDR3 has 15 amino acids. V shed 5 bases and J shed 4 bases, with 16 bases lying between them. Living in about two dozen US areas, the participants were between roughly 18 and 89 years of age. The receptor was isolated from a man under 40 who had recovered from COVID-19. This chain links TRBV28 with TRBJ2-3; a possible D gene is TRBD2 (5 bases). Sequenced material: PBMCs or T cells enriched from blood (not recorded which). Here the CDR3 reads CASSPRATQSDTQYF. CDR3 bases: TGTGCCAGCAGTCCGCGGGCCACCCAGTCAGATACGCAGTATTTT.